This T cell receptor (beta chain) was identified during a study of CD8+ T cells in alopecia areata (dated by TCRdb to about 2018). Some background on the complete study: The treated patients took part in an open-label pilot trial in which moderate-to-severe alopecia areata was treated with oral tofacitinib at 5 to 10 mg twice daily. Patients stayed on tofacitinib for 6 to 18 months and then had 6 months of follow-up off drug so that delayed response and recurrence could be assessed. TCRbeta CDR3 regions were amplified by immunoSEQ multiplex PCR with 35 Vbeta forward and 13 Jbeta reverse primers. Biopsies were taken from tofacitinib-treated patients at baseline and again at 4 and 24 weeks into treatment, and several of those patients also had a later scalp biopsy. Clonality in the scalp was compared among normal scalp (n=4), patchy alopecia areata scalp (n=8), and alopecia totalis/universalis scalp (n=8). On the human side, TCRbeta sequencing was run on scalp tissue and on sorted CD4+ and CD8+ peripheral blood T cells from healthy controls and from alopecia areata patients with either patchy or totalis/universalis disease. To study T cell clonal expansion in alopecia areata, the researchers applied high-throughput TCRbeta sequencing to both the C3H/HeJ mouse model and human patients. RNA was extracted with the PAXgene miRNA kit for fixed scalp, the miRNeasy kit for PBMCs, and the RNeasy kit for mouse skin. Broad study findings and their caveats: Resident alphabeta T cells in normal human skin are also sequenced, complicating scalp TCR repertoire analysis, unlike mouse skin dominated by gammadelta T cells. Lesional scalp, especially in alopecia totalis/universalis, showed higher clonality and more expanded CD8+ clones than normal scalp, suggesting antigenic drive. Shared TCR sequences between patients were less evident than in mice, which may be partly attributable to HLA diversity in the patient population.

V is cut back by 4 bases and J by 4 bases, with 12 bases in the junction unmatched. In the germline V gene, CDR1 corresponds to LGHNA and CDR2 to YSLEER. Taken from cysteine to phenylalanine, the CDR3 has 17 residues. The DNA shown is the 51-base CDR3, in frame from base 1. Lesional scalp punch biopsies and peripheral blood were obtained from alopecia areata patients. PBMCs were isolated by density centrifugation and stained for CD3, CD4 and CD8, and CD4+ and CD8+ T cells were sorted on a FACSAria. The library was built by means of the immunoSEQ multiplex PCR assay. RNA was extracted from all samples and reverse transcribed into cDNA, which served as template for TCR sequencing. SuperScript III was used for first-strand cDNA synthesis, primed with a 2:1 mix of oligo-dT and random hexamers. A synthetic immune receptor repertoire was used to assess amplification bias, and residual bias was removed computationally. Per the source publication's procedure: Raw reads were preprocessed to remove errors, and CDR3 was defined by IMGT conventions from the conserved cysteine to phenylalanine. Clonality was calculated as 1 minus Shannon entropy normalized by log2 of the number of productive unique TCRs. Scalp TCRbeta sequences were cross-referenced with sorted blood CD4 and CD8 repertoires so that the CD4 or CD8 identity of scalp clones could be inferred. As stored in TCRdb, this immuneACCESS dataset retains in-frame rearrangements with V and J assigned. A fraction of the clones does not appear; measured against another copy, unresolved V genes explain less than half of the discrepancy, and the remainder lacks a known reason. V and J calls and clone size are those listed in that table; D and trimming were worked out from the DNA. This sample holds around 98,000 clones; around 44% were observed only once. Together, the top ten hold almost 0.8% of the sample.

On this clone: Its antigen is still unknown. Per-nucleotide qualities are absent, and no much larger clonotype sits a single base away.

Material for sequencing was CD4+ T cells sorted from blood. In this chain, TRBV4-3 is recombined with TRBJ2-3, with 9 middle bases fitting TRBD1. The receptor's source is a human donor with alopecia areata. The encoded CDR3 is CASSLRPGTGRSDTQYF. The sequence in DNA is TGCGCCAGCAGCCTCCGTCCCGGGACAGGGCGCTCAGATACGCAGTATTTT.